The 26 T cell receptor beta chains reported below all come from one sample, sequenced in a study of T cells after posttransplantation cyclophosphamide. TCRdb's table, derived via immunoSEQ multiplex PCR, lists solely in-frame clones and lacks some. The sample shows over 10,000 clones, none of them appearing just once. A marrow graft followed busulfan-fludarabine conditioning, with cyclophosphamide on days +3 and +4. This material consisted of PBMCs, taken after allogeneic stem cell transplant with posttransplant cyclophosphamide. The receptors were gathered from a female patient aged 35 to 55 who received an allogeneic stem cell transplant from an unrelated donor, was CMV-positive, and had acute GVHD only. Among the T cells, some may be from the graft donor.

This clone was picked up many times. V usage is TRBV14 and J usage is TRBJ1-2; D is undetermined. There are 11 residues in the CDR3. Germline loops: CDR1 SGHDN, CDR2 FVKESK. The ends were cut back, 2 bases at V and 6 bases at J, with 4 bases in the middle. CDR3 protein: CASSQLDGYTF. CDR3 in DNA: TGTGCCAGCAGCCAATTAGATGGCTACACCTTC. Supplemented by reference TRBV14 and TRBJ1-2, the full variable domain reads EAGVTQFPSHSVIEKGQTVTLRCDPISGHDNLYWYRRVMGKEIKFLLHFVKESKQDESGMPNNRFLAERTGGTYSTLKVQPAELEDSGVYFCASSQLDGYTFGSGTRLTVV.

This clone was found a few times. The V and J genes are TRBV30 and TRBJ2-6; D gene uncertain. The CDR3 extends over 18 amino acids. From germline, CDR1 is GTSNPN and CDR2 SVGIG (reference sequence). Trimming pared 0 bases from V and 4 bases from J, leaving 19 bases between. CDR3 bases: TGTGCCTGGAGTGTAAATTGGATGGGCCTACCGGGGGCCAACGTCCTGACTTTC. This gives the protein CAWSVNWMGLPGANVLTF.

The sample holds many counts of this clone. The rearrangement uses TRBV4-1 and TRBJ2-2; tentatively, D is TRBD2 (6 bases). Germline V gene sequence: CDR1 MGHRA, CDR2 YSYEKL. The CDR3 covers 16 residues. V was shortened by 4 bases and J by 1 base, with 13 bases between the two germline ends. The CDR3: CASSRQVGGNTGELFF. The CDR3 nucleotides read TGCGCCAGCAGCCGCCAAGTGGGGGGGAACACCGGGGAGCTGTTTTTT.

This clone was found many times. The chain uses TRBV5-1 and TRBJ2-3; TRBD1 matches at 9 bases. This CDR3 contains 15 residues. V lost 7 bases to trimming and J lost 2 bases; unmatched junction nucleotides: 8. The germline V gene encodes CDR1 SGHRS and CDR2 YFSETQ. CDR3 coding DNA: TGCGCCAGCGCCCTTACAGGGGGCCCCACAGATACGCAGTATTTT. Its protein is CASALTGGPTDTQYF.

This clone was detected ten times or more. The rearrangement uses TRBV6-5 and TRBJ2-7, with TRBD2 matching over 9 bases. Trimming cost V 8 bases and J 3 bases; bases outside gene matches: 11. This CDR3 comprises 15 residues. Germline V gives CDR1 MNHEY, CDR2 SVGAGI. This CDR3 reads CASPQREVRIYEQYF. CDR3 nucleotides: TGTGCCAGCCCCCAGCGGGAGGTAAGGATCTACGAGCAGTACTTC.

This clone has only a few counts. V is TRBV28 and J is TRBJ1-4, with 8 bases lining up with TRBD1. V was pared by 6 bases and J by 8 bases, with 17 bases of the junction left unmatched. CDR1 is MDHEN, CDR2 SYDVKM, per germline. The CDR3 has 17 residues. CDR3 DNA: TGTGCCAGCAGGCGGACAGGGTTTAACACTGCGGTGGAAAAACTGTTTTTT. It codes for CASRRTGFNTAVEKLFF. Based on the CDR3 plus reference TRBV28 and TRBJ1-4, the full variable domain is DVKVTQSSRYLVKRTGEKVFLECVQDMDHENMFWYRQDPGLGLRLIYFSYDVKMKEKGDIPEGYSVSREKKERFSLILESASTNQTSMYLCASRRTGFNTAVEKLFFGSGTQLSVL.

This clone was recorded at least ten times. The J gene is TRBJ1-4, the V gene TRBV4-1, with D possibly TRBD1 on 6 matching bases. V was cut by 0 bases and J by 10 bases, with 21 bases left in between. CDR3 length equals 17 residues. Germline V gene sequence: CDR1 MGHRA, CDR2 YSYEKL. The CDR3 DNA reads as TGCGCCAGCAGCCAAGATCGGGGGGCGAAGTACGCCGCAAAACTGTTTTTT. Translated: CASSQDRGAKYAAKLFF.

This clone has a count of ten or more. CDR3 sequence reads: CASSLRTEPYSGYTF. The CDR3 bases are TGTGCCAGCAGCCTTAGGACAGAACCTTACAGTGGCTACACCTTC. This chain links TRBV6-1 with TRBJ1-2; weak D call: TRBD1 (6 bases). The CDR3 has 15 amino acids. The V gene lost 6 bases and the J gene lost 7 bases, with 21 bases spanning the gap. Germline V gives CDR1 MNHNS, CDR2 SASEGT.

The table lists this clone with many counts. This CDR3 reads CASSPVAGISNEKLFF. The CDR3 coding sequence is TGCGCCAGCAGCCCGGTGGCCGGGATATCCAATGAAAAACTGTTTTTT. This chain links TRBV5-1 with TRBJ1-4, with no clear D. The CDR3 is 16 amino acids. Deletions cut 4 bases from V and 5 bases from J, with 18 bases between. CDR1 and CDR2 (germline): SGHRS, YFSETQ.

This clone was detected many times. J is TRBJ2-2 and V is TRBV7-9, with 7 bases fitting TRBD1. With 1 base clipped from V and 0 bases from J, the junction kept 2 bases outside the gene matches. CDR1 is SEHNR and CDR2 is FQNEAQ in the germline V gene (reference sequence). CDR3 length: 16 residues. CDR3 nucleotides: TGTGCCAGCAGCTTAGGGGACAGACCGAACACCGGGGAGCTGTTTTTT. Encoded protein: CASSLGDRPNTGELFF. The whole variable domain, filled in from reference TRBV7-9 and TRBJ2-2, reads DTGVSQNPRHKITKRGQNVTFRCDPISEHNRLYWYRQTLGQGPEFLTYFQNEAQLEKSRLLSDRFSAERPKGSFSTLEIQRTEQGDSAMYLCASSLGDRPNTGELFFGEGSRLTVL.

This clone was found many times. The chain recombines TRBV14 with TRBJ2-1; no firm D call. The V end lost 0 bases, the J end lost 4 bases, and 10 bases lay between the germline ends. CDR3 length equals 15 residues. Germline V gene data show CDR1 as SGHDN and CDR2 as FVKESK. CDR3 sequence reads: CASSQDSTGYNEQFF. CDR3 nucleotide sequence: TGTGCCAGCAGCCAAGATTCGACTGGGTACAATGAGCAGTTCTTC.

This clone was picked up a small number of times. The rearrangement links TRBV7-9 to TRBJ2-7; tentatively, D is TRBD2 (5 bases). CDR1 SEHNR and CDR2 FQNEAQ come from the germline V gene (reference sequence). The CDR3 is 14 amino acids. V dropped 5 bases and J dropped 1 base, with 12 bases sitting between them. The chain's CDR3 is CASSGRTSSYEQYV. The DNA for the CDR3 is TGTGCCAGCAGCGGACGGACTTCATCCTACGAGCAGTACGTC.

The rearrangement links TRBV11-2 to TRBJ2-3, with D maybe TRBD2 (5 bases). CDR1 and CDR2 (germline): SGHAT, FQNNGV. Trimming cost V 5 bases and J 5 bases, with 17 bases left between them. CDR3 length equals 15 residues. The CDR3 reads CASSRRGSLEDTQYF. DNA of the CDR3: TGTGCCAGCAGCCGCCGAGGGAGTTTGGAAGATACGCAGTATTTT. The full variable domain, with the rest looked up from reference TRBV11-2 and TRBJ2-3, is EAGVAQSPRYKIIEKRQSVAFWCNPISGHATLYWYQQILGQGPKLLIQFQNNGVVDDSQLPKDRFSAERLKGVDSTLKIQPAKLEDSAVYLCASSRRGSLEDTQYFGPGTRLTVL.

This clone was counted ten times or more. The chain recombines TRBV18 with TRBJ1-1; D call uncertain. Per the germline V gene, CDR1 is KGHSH and CDR2 is LQKENI. This CDR3 is 16 amino acids long. V was cut by 0 bases and J by 4 bases, with 15 bases left in between. The CDR3 DNA is TGTGCCAGCTCACCACCGCGACTGAGCGTGGGCACTGAAGCTTTCTTT. It codes for CASSPPRLSVGTEAFF.

The table lists this clone with many counts. The genes are TRBV4-3 and TRBJ1-6, with 8 bases fitting TRBD1. Trimming at V came to 1 base and at J to 7 bases, leaving 6 bases not matched to a gene. In germline, CDR1 is LGHNA, CDR2 YSLEER. The CDR3 runs 16 residues. The CDR3 is CASSQVQGARNSPLHF. The CDR3 nucleotides read TGCGCCAGCAGCCAAGTTCAGGGGGCGAGGAATTCACCCCTCCACTTT.

This clone was seen more than once but under ten times. The junction departs from the called germline gene at one end, perhaps through a read error. The chain joins TRBV6-6 to TRBJ2-2; TRBD1 is a possible D gene (7 bases). The CDR3 has 13 residues. Germline V gene data show CDR1 as MNHNY and CDR2 as SVGAGI (reference sequence). CDR3 nucleotides: TGTGCCAGCACTTTAACAGGGGTCGGGGGGCTGTTTTTT. It yields the protein CASTLTGVGGLFF.

At least ten counts were recorded for this clone. The rearrangement links TRBV7-8 to TRBJ2-7; D might be TRBD1 (5 bases). The CDR3 runs to 13 residues. Deletions cut 2 bases from V and 1 base from J, with 6 bases between. Germline assignment: CDR1 SGHVS and CDR2 FQNEAQ. CDR3 in amino acids: CASSLRGSYEQYV. CDR3 DNA: TGTGCCAGCAGCTTAAGGGGTTCCTACGAGCAGTACGTC.

This clone was detected only a few times. This chain links TRBV4-1 with TRBJ2-1; D not certain. CDR3 length: 17 residues. The V end lost 0 bases, the J end lost 3 bases, and 15 bases lay between the germline ends. Germline values: CDR1 MGHRA, CDR2 YSYEKL. The CDR3 is CASSQDRVKRIYNEQFF. The CDR3 DNA follows: TGCGCCAGCAGCCAAGATCGGGTGAAAAGGATCTACAATGAGCAGTTCTTC.

This clone was seen many times. The rearrangement joins TRBV5-1 to TRBJ2-7; 7 nucleotides align to TRBD1. With 0 bases clipped from V and 1 base from J, the junction kept 4 bases outside the gene matches. The length of the CDR3 is 15 residues. CDR1 and CDR2 (germline): SGHRS, YFSETQ. In DNA form, the CDR3 reads TGCGCCAGCAGCTTGGACGGACAGGTTTCCTACGAGCAGTACTTC. Translated: CASSLDGQVSYEQYF.

This clone has at least ten counts. The V and J genes are TRBV9 and TRBJ1-3; 7 bases align to TRBD1. Trimming took 0 bases from V and 0 from J; bases not matched to a gene: 6. This CDR3 spans 17 amino acids. The germline V gene has CDR1 SGDLS and CDR2 YYNGEE. CDR3 residues: CASSVGASGGSGNTIYF. CDR3 sequence (DNA): TGTGCCAGCAGCGTAGGGGCCTCAGGGGGCTCTGGAAACACCATATATTTT.

The chain links TRBV5-4 to TRBJ2-1; 11 nucleotides match TRBD1. The V and J ends lost 4 bases and 9 bases, in that order; junction bases with no gene match: 15. This CDR3 is built from 17 residues. CDR1 and CDR2 from the germline V gene are SGHNT and YYREEE (reference sequence). CDR3 sequence: CASSQDRTGGPRGEQFF. The CDR3 DNA reads as TGTGCCAGCAGCCAAGATAGGACAGGGGGCCCCAGGGGTGAGCAGTTCTTC.

This clone was detected ten times or more. The rearrangement links TRBV7-3 to TRBJ2-1; a possible D gene is TRBD1 (5 bases). Germline V gene sequence: CDR1 SGHTA, CDR2 FQGTGA. V was shortened by 5 bases and J by 8 bases, with 16 bases between the two germline ends. The CDR3 loop spans 14 amino acids. For the CDR3, the DNA is TGTGCCAGCAGCCGCAGCCAGGGTATGGATGAGCAGTTCTTC. Translating gives CASSRSQGMDEQFF.

V gene TRBV29-1 combines with J gene TRBJ2-7, with a tentative D call TRBD1 (6 bases). This CDR3 has 15 residues. Germline V gene lookup returns CDR1 SQVTM and CDR2 ANQGSEA. V was pared by 0 bases and J by 7 bases, with 19 bases between. The chain's CDR3 is CSVEDRVGAIGEQYF. The CDR3 DNA is TGCAGCGTTGAAGATCGGGTGGGGGCCATTGGGGAGCAGTACTTC.

This clone was seen many times. This chain joins TRBV13 and TRBJ2-5, with D perhaps matching TRBD1 (6 bases). The germline V gene has CDR1 PRHDT and CDR2 FYEKMQ (reference sequence). The CDR3 is 12 residues long. Trimming took 10 bases from V and 5 from J, leaving 14 bases between them. As DNA, the CDR3 is TGTGCCACCGGAACAGGGTCCGAGACCCAGTACTTC. Translating it yields CATGTGSETQYF.

This clone has at least ten counts. The chain couples TRBV4-2 to TRBJ2-2, with D possibly being TRBD2 (6 bases). There are 17 residues in the CDR3. The germline V and J ends were trimmed by 0 bases and 3 bases, with 14 bases remaining between them. CDR1 and CDR2 from the germline V gene are LGHNA and YNFKEQ. In nucleotides, the CDR3 is TGTGCCAGCAGCCAAGACGGGGGATACGCGGACACCGGGGAGCTGTTTTTT. It is translated as CASSQDGGYADTGELFF.

By sample share, this clone is medium-sized. As DNA, the CDR3 is TGTGCCAGCGGCCCTAGCGGAGCTAACAATGAGCAGTTCTTC. Translating it yields CASGPSGANNEQFF. V and J are TRBV27 and TRBJ2-1; 7 nucleotides line up with TRBD2. This CDR3 has 14 residues. Germline V CDR1 and CDR2: MNHEY, SMNVEV (reference sequence). After removal of 8 bases from V and 5 bases from J, the junction contained 9 bases not matched to a gene.